Described below is a single TCR beta chain sequence and its context. Its target is not known. Expressed TCRB transcripts got sequenced, as all isolated RNA was reverse transcribed. The method was immunoSEQ multiplex PCR; TCRdb's version includes in-frame clones alone and lacks a portion of them. This sample has some 150,000 clones, with over 8.5% found just once. V lost 5 bases and J lost 7; bases outside the gene matches: 17. Germline CDR1 reads SGHTA; CDR2 reads FQGNSA. This CDR3 contains 17 residues. The sample belongs to a study of beta chain features in type 1 diabetes. Study information: Examined across all samples were roughly 110,000,000 sorted cells.

Study outcomes and limitations: Lower insertion and higher deletion counts appeared at VDJ junctions in type 1 diabetes patients.

The sequencing input was central memory CD4+ T cells from blood. The TCR originated in a young man in good health. J is TRBJ2-5 and V is TRBV7-2; 9 bases match TRBD2. CDR3 DNA sequence: TGTGCCAGCAGCCCTGGGGGATTAGCGGGAGTTGAGGGGACCCAGTACTTC. Protein: CASSPGGLAGVEGTQYF. Based on the CDR3 plus reference TRBV7-2 and TRBJ2-5, the full variable domain is GAGVSQSPSNKVTEKGKDVELRCDPISGHTALYWYRQSLGQGLEFLIYFQGNSAPDKSGLPSDRFSAERTGGSVSTLTIQRTQQEDSAVYLCASSPGGLAGVEGTQYFGPGTRLLVL.